This T cell receptor beta chain was documented in a study of OX40 agonist ivuxolimab in advanced cancers. Study observations and caveats: In general, CD8+ T cells held more expanded clones than CD4+ did, on average. Certain nonresponders likewise exhibited a low normalized T-cell clonal expansion. The study found among the lowest clonal expansion in partial responders at 0.1-3.0 mg/kg.

A word on this clone: Antigen: not known.

Data came from immunoSEQ multiplex PCR; TCRdb stores just in-frame clones and leaves some out. The data show 70,000 to 85,000 clones, with about 79% seen just once and roughly 1.2% held by the top ten. Germline V gives CDR1 LGHNA, CDR2 YNFKEQ. V shed 0 bases and J shed 0 bases, with 9 bases lying between them. There are 16 residues in the CDR3. This clonotype was obtained from an adult with an advanced solid tumor such as melanoma, head and neck, liver or kidney cancer. J is TRBJ2-4 and V is TRBV4-2; tentatively, D is TRBD1 (6 bases). Sequences were derived from CD4+ or CD8+ T cells sorted from blood, sampled in a trial of the OX40 agonist ivuxolimab. Here the CDR3 DNA reads TGTGCCAGCAGCCAAGATGGCAGGGGAGCCAAAAACATTCAGTACTTC. Translation: CASSQDGRGAKNIQYF.